The table lists the clone carrying this TCR beta chain with many counts. The antigen remains undetermined. These data come from a study of metastatic and nonmetastatic thyroid tumors. The study, taken as a whole, reports: Reported TCR beta diversity, measured in blood and tumor, was significantly higher for malignant thyroid tumors than for benign nodules.

No treatment of any kind had been given to any patient before thyroid surgery. TCRdb re-analyzed the PCR reads using MiXCR. The table lists 64,000 or so clones, around 15% of them singletons. CDR1 and CDR2 (germline): SGHAT, FQNNGV. V was cut by 5 bases and J by 9 bases, with 14 bases left in between. The CDR3 is made up of 13 amino acids. Sequencing input: blood. V is TRBV11-2 and J is TRBJ2-1, with D maybe TRBD1 (6 bases). The clonotype comes from a male donor with papillary thyroid cancer or a benign thyroid nodule (not recorded which). Some clones in this sample may be carry-over from other donors' samples. DNA of the CDR3: TGTGCCAGCAGCATTGGACAGTCCGGTGAGCAGTTCTTC. Translation gives CASSIGQSGEQFF.